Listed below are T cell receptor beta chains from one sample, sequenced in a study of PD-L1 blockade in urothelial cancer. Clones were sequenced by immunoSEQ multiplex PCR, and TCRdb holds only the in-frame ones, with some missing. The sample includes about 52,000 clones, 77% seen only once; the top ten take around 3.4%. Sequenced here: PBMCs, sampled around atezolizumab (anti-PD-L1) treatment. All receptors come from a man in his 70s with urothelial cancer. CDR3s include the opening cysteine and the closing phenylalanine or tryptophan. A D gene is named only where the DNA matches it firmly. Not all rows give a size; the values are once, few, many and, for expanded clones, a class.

CDR3: CASSSWGDTQYF; DNA: TGTGCCAGCAGCTCCTGGGGCGATACGCAGTATTTT; V: TRBV7-2; size: -; D: -; J: TRBJ2-3
CDR3: CASRTLGDNYGYTF; DNA: TGTGCCAGTAGGACCCTCGGGGATAACTATGGCTACACCTTC; V: TRBV19; size: few; D: -; J: TRBJ1-2
CDR3: CASSFGGRAREQYF; DNA: TGTGCCAGCAGTTTTGGTGGGAGGGCCCGCGAGCAGTACTTC; V: TRBV28; size: -; D: TRBD2; J: TRBJ2-7
CDR3: CASSQDILAGTFYGYTF; DNA: TGCGCCAGCAGCCAAGATATCTTGGCAGGGACTTTCTATGGCTACACCTTC; V: TRBV4-3; size: few; D: -; J: TRBJ1-2
CDR3: CASSVESRALSMNTEAFF; DNA: TGTGCCAGCAGCGTAGAGTCCAGGGCGCTATCAATGAACACTGAAGCTTTCTTT; V: TRBV9; size: -; D: -; J: TRBJ1-1
CDR3: CASRKTGISTEAFF; DNA: TGTGCCAGCAGAAAGACAGGGATTAGCACTGAAGCTTTCTTT; V: TRBV7-2; size: once; D: TRBD1; J: TRBJ1-1
CDR3: CASSTRGETQYF; DNA: TGTGCCAGCAGCACAAGGGGGGAGACCCAGTACTTC; V: TRBV25-1; size: -; D: -; J: TRBJ2-5
CDR3: CATEQGVGTNEKLFF; DNA: TGTGCCACTGAACAGGGGGTAGGAACTAATGAAAAACTGTTTTTT; V: TRBV15; size: once; D: TRBD1; J: TRBJ1-4
CDR3: CASSGTGGTEAFF; DNA: TGTGCCAGCAGTGGGACAGGGGGCACTGAAGCTTTCTTT; V: TRBV2; size: few; D: TRBD1; J: TRBJ1-1
CDR3: CASSELAGVSNEQFF; DNA: TGTGCCAGTAGTGAACTAGCGGGAGTCTCCAATGAGCAGTTCTTC; V: TRBV19; size: -; D: TRBD2; J: TRBJ2-1
CDR3: CASSHAETGTGGTHYGYTF; DNA: TGTGCCAGCAGCCATGCTGAGACCGGGACAGGGGGAACTCACTATGGCTACACCTTC; V: TRBV4-2; size: -; D: TRBD1; J: TRBJ1-2
CDR3: CASSLGGGTEAFF; DNA: TGTGCCAGCAGTTTGGGGGGGGGCACTGAAGCTTTCTTT; V: TRBV6-6; size: once; D: -; J: TRBJ1-1
CDR3: CASSLRGTLSYEQYF; DNA: TGTGCCAGCAGCTTAAGGGGAACTCTCTCCTACGAGCAGTACTTC; V: TRBV13; size: few; D: -; J: TRBJ2-7
CDR3: CASRRGAGELFF; DNA: TGTGCCAGCAGACGGGGTGCCGGGGAGCTGTTTTTT; V: TRBV14; size: -; D: -; J: TRBJ2-2
CDR3: CASSVDSGNTEAFF; DNA: TGTGCCAGCAGCGTAGATTCAGGGAACACTGAAGCTTTCTTT; V: TRBV9; size: -; D: -; J: TRBJ1-1
CDR3: CASSPALTDYGYTF; DNA: TGTGCCAGCAGCCCCGCCCTAACTGACTATGGCTACACCTTC; V: TRBV7-2; size: once; D: -; J: TRBJ1-2
CDR3: CSVGVDSSTDTQYF; DNA: TGCAGCGTTGGGGTGGACAGTAGCACAGATACGCAGTATTTT; V: TRBV29-1; size: -; D: -; J: TRBJ2-3
CDR3: CAISGAMETQYF; DNA: TGTGCCATCAGTGGGGCTATGGAGACCCAGTACTTC; V: TRBV10-3; size: few; D: -; J: TRBJ2-5
CDR3: CAINPGQDQETQYF; DNA: TGTGCCATCAACCCTGGACAGGACCAAGAGACCCAGTACTTC; V: TRBV10-3; size: -; D: TRBD1; J: TRBJ2-5
CDR3: CASSFGTISSYEQYF; DNA: TGTGCCAGCAGCTTCGGGACAATATCCTCGTACGAGCAGTACTTC; V: TRBV5-6; size: -; D: -; J: TRBJ2-7
CDR3: CASSLELAHGELFF; DNA: TGTGCCAGCAGCTTAGAACTAGCGCACGGGGAGCTGTTTTTT; V: TRBV7-2; size: -; D: TRBD2; J: TRBJ2-2
CDR3: CASKLAGGTNTEAFF; DNA: TGTGCCAGTAAGTTAGCGGGGGGGACGAACACTGAAGCTTTCTTT; V: TRBV19; size: -; D: -; J: TRBJ1-1
CDR3: CASSSRVGEQYF; DNA: TGTGCCAGCAGCTCCCGGGTTGGCGAGCAGTACTTC; V: TRBV11-1; size: medium-sized; D: -; J: TRBJ2-7
CDR3: CASDGQGATPMNTEAFF; DNA: TGCGCCAGCGACGGACAGGGGGCGACTCCTATGAACACTGAAGCTTTCTTT; V: TRBV10-1; size: -; D: TRBD1; J: TRBJ1-1
CDR3: CASSPKGGSRDGREEGEYF; DNA: TGTGCCAGCAGCCCCAAAGGGGGCTCGCGGGACGGTCGAGAAGAGGGGGAGTACTTC; V: TRBV21-1; size: -; D: -; J: TRBJ2-5
CDR3: CASSLEGQGLYTF; DNA: TGTGCCAGCAGCTTGGAGGGACAGGGCCTCTACACCTTC; V: TRBV5-5; size: -; D: TRBD1; J: TRBJ1-2
CDR3: CASSRDRVSYEQYF; DNA: TGTGCCAGCAGCCGGGACAGGGTATCCTACGAGCAGTACTTC; V: TRBV28; size: many; D: TRBD1; J: TRBJ2-7
CDR3: CAWSVGGQGSGELFF; DNA: TGTGCCTGGAGTGTAGGCGGACAGGGGTCCGGGGAGCTGTTTTTT; V: TRBV30; size: -; D: TRBD1; J: TRBJ2-2
CDR3: CATSTRAGGTDTQYF; DNA: TGTGCTACCTCGACCCGAGCGGGGGGCACAGATACGCAGTATTTT; V: TRBV7-8; size: -; D: TRBD2; J: TRBJ2-3
CDR3: CASSLKGTNEKLFF; DNA: TGTGCCAGCAGCTTAAAGGGGACTAATGAAAAACTGTTTTTT; V: TRBV7-6; size: -; D: -; J: TRBJ1-4
CDR3: CASSPGRDNLSNQPQHF; DNA: TGTGCCAGCAGCCCCGGACGGGACAACCTTAGCAATCAGCCCCAGCATTTT; V: TRBV11-2; size: -; D: -; J: TRBJ1-5